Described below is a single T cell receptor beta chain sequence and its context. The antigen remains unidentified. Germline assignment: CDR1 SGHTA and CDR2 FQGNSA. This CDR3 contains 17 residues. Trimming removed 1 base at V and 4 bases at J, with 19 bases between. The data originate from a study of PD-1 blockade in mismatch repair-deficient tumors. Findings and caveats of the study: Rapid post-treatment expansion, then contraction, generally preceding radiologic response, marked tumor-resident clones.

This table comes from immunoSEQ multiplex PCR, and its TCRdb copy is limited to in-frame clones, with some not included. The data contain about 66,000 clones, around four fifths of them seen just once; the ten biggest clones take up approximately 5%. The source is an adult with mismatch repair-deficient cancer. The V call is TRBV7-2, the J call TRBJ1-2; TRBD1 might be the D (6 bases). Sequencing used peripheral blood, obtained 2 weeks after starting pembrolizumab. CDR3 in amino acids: CASSLDVRGGSRYGYTF. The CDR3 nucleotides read TGTGCCAGCAGCTTAGATGTCAGGGGCGGCTCTCGCTATGGCTACACCTTC.